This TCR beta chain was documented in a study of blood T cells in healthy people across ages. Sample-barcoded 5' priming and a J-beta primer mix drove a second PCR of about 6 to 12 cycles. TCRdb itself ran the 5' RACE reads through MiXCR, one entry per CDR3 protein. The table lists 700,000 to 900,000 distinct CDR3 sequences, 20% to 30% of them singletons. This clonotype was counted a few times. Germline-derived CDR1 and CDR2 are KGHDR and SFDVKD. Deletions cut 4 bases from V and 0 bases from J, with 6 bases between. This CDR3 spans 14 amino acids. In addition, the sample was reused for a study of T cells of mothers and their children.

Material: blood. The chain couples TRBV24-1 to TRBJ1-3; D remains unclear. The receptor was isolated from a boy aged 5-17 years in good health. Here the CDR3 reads CATSEGYSGNTIYF. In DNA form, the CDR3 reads TGTGCCACCAGTGAGGGTTACTCTGGAAACACCATATATTTT.